Below are 28 T cell receptor beta chains sequenced from a single sample in a study of blood T cell repertoires in COVID-19. Sequencing used immunoSEQ multiplex PCR; TCRdb keeps in-frame clones, though not all of them. The sample has roughly 250,000 clones; 70% to 90% are singletons. Material for sequencing was PBMCs or T cells enriched from blood (not recorded which). The receptor set was obtained from a woman aged 40 to 55 with acute COVID-19.

The V gene is TRBV3-1 (or the pseudogene TRBV3-2), the J gene TRBJ1-2; 7 nucleotides agree with TRBD1. Trimming removed 1 base from V and 4 bases from J; junction bases left unmatched: 9. Germline V CDR1 and CDR2: LGHDT, YNNKEL (reference sequence). There are 16 residues in the CDR3. CDR3 sequence: CASSQASGQASYGYTF. Written as DNA, the CDR3 is TGTGCCAGCAGCCAAGCCTCCGGACAGGCGAGCTATGGCTACACCTTC.

This clone was counted once. J is TRBJ2-1 and V is TRBV11-2, with TRBD2 identical over 14 bases. The CDR3 loop spans 16 amino acids. The V segment lost 4 bases and the J segment 11 bases; nucleotides outside the gene matches: 10. In germline, CDR1 is SGHAT, CDR2 FQNNGV. CDR3 nucleotide sequence: TGTGCCAGCAGCTCCTTCGGGACTAGCGGGAGTATTAAGCAGTTCTTC. This gives the protein CASSSFGTSGSIKQFF.

The chain is built from TRBV13 and TRBJ1-1; TRBD1 matches 7 bases. Germline CDR1 is PRHDT and CDR2 is FYEKMQ (reference sequence). The CDR3 is made up of 15 amino acids. Losses at the gene ends were 5 bases for V and 0 bases for J; bases not matched to a gene: 6. CDR3 coding DNA: TGTGCCAGCAGCCCAACAGGGGCCCTGAACACTGAAGCTTTCTTT. Its protein product is CASSPTGALNTEAFF.

This clone was observed once. This chain uses TRBV7-8 with TRBJ2-7, with 13 bases fitting TRBD2. J gave up 4 bases and V 4 bases, and 7 bases lay outside the gene matches. The CDR3 runs to 16 residues. Germline values: CDR1 SGHVS, CDR2 FQNEAQ. The chain's CDR3 is CASSSPGLAGVYEQYV. As DNA, the CDR3 is TGTGCCAGCAGCTCCCCTGGACTAGCGGGAGTATACGAGCAGTACGTC.

This clone was detected only a few times. The chain employs TRBV11-3 and TRBJ1-1, with 8 bases identical to TRBD1. V lost 5 bases and J lost 1; bases outside the gene matches: 6. The CDR3 extends over 15 amino acids. CDR1 and CDR2 from the germline V gene are SGHNT and YENEEA. The CDR3 DNA reads TGTGCCAGCAGCGGAGGACAGGGTAGGAACACTGAAGCTTTCTTT. Translation: CASSGGQGRNTEAFF.

The chain links TRBV30 to TRBJ2-4; TRBD2 might be the D (6 bases). V gave up 3 bases and J gave up 3 bases, with 12 bases separating them. This CDR3 contains 14 residues. Germline-derived CDR1 and CDR2 are GTSNPN and SVGIG (reference sequence). The CDR3 loop reads CAWSPWRVKNIQYF. DNA for the CDR3: TGTGCCTGGAGCCCTTGGAGGGTCAAAAACATTCAGTACTTC.

The gene calls are TRBV28 and TRBJ2-1; 9 bases are shared with TRBD2. This CDR3 contains 16 residues. Trimming cost V 1 base and J 8 bases; bases outside gene matches: 9. Per germline, CDR1 MDHEN and CDR2 SYDVKM. CDR3 amino acids: CASSLFGGRALDEQFF. In DNA form, the CDR3 reads TGTGCCAGCAGTTTATTTGGCGGGAGGGCCTTGGATGAGCAGTTCTTC.

The V and J genes are TRBV27 and TRBJ2-7; 14 bases line up with TRBD2. The V gene's germline CDR1 is MNHEY and CDR2 SMNVEV (reference sequence). V was pared by 6 bases and J by 4 bases, with 2 bases of the junction left unmatched. The length of the CDR3 is 14 residues. For the CDR3, the DNA is TGTGCCAGCAGACGGACTAGCGGGAGGTACGAGCAGTACGTC. Its translation is CASRRTSGRYEQYV.

This chain links TRBV28 with TRBJ1-1; TRBD1 aligns across 10 bases. The V gene's germline CDR1 is MDHEN and CDR2 SYDVKM. The trim removed 2 bases at V and 11 bases at J, leaving 17 bases unmatched. The CDR3 length is 17 residues. The CDR3 is CASSLGGTGEGVWVAFF. CDR3 bases: TGTGCCAGCAGTTTAGGGGGGACAGGGGAAGGGGTGTGGGTTGCTTTCTTT.

The chain uses TRBV4-3 and TRBJ2-6; D is possibly TRBD1 (5 bases). The germline V gene encodes CDR1 LGHNA and CDR2 YSLEER. Trimming stripped 3 bases from V and 0 bases from J, with 9 bases between. The length of the CDR3 is 16 residues. The CDR3 sequence: CASSHQQGSGANVLTF. CDR3 bases: TGCGCCAGCAGCCATCAGCAGGGCTCTGGGGCCAACGTCCTGACTTTC.

This sequence joins TRBV5-1 and TRBJ1-3; D gene ambiguous. The germline V gene encodes CDR1 SGHRS and CDR2 YFSETQ. This CDR3 is 14 amino acids long. V was shortened by 0 bases and J by 3 bases, with 7 bases between the two germline ends. The chain's CDR3 is CASSLEGSGNTIYF. CDR3 sequence (DNA): TGCGCCAGCAGCTTGGAAGGGAGTGGAAACACCATATATTTT. Full variable domain (missing parts from reference TRBV5-1 and TRBJ1-3): KAGVTQTPRYLIKTRGQQVTLSCSPISGHRSVSWYQQTPGQGLQFLFEYFSETQRNKGNFPGRFSGRQFSNSRSEMNVSTLELGDSALYLCASSLEGSGNTIYFGEGSWLTVV.

The chain employs TRBV7-9 and TRBJ1-5; 9 bases map to TRBD1. The CDR3 runs 16 residues. Germline CDR1 reads SEHNR; CDR2 reads FQNEAQ (reference sequence). V lost 3 bases to trimming and J lost 6 bases; unmatched junction nucleotides: 9. The CDR3 coding sequence is TGTGCCAGCAGCTTGTCCGGGACAGGGTCGGGTCAGCCCCAGCATTTT. Protein: CASSLSGTGSGQPQHF.

This CDR3 reads CAWRQRDRDNQPQHF. The CDR3 DNA follows: TGTGCCTGGAGGCAAAGGGACAGGGACAATCAGCCCCAGCATTTT. The chain combines TRBV30 with TRBJ1-5; 9 nucleotides agree with TRBD1. The germline V gene encodes CDR1 GTSNPN and CDR2 SVGIG (reference sequence). There are 15 residues in the CDR3. V was pared by 3 bases and J by 3 bases, with 6 bases of the junction left unmatched.

The V call is TRBV19, the J call TRBJ2-5; D might be TRBD1 (6 bases). This CDR3 comprises 14 residues. In germline, CDR1 is LNHDA, CDR2 SQIVND (reference sequence). V lost 3 bases to trimming and J lost 1 base, with 9 bases between them. CDR3 amino acids: CASSMVTGQETQYF. The CDR3 DNA reads TGTGCCAGTAGTATGGTGACAGGCCAAGAGACCCAGTACTTC.

This clone was counted between two and nine times. V is TRBV27 and J is TRBJ2-1; D is possibly TRBD2 (5 bases). Germline CDR1 reads MNHEY; CDR2 reads SMNVEV (reference sequence). The CDR3 contains 13 residues. With 3 bases removed from V and 4 bases from J, the gap between germline ends came to 7 bases. DNA of the CDR3: TGTGCCAGCAGTTTTCGGGGATACAATGAGCAGTTCTTC. Translation: CASSFRGYNEQFF.

The chain has TRBV7-6 and TRBJ1-3; 7 bases fit TRBD1. Losses at the gene ends were 4 bases for V and 8 bases for J; bases not matched to a gene: 14. There are 16 residues in the CDR3. In germline, CDR1 is SGHVS, CDR2 FNYEAQ. CDR3 coding DNA: TGTGCCAGCAGCTCGTGGACAGGTCCGTCTGTCGACACCATATATTTT. As protein: CASSSWTGPSVDTIYF.

The chain uses TRBV10-3 and TRBJ1-2, with 10 bases lining up with TRBD1. The CDR3 is made up of 15 amino acids. V trimming: 4 bases; J trimming: 3 bases; junction bases outside the gene matches: 5. Germline V lookup: CDR1 ENHRY, CDR2 SYGVKD. This CDR3 reads CAISGRQGADYGYTF. In DNA, the CDR3 is TGTGCCATCAGTGGGAGACAGGGGGCGGACTATGGCTACACCTTC.

This chain connects TRBV3-1 (or the pseudogene TRBV3-2) to TRBJ2-7, with D possibly being TRBD1 (7 bases). Germline CDR1 is LGHDT and CDR2 is YNNKEL (reference sequence). The CDR3 contains 13 residues. V was shortened by 4 bases and J by 4 bases, with 11 bases between the two germline ends. The CDR3 nucleotides read TGTGCCAGCAGCCGCGGGACAGAGTACGAGCAGTACTTC. Translated: CASSRGTEYEQYF.

The rearrangement joins TRBV24-1 to TRBJ2-5; possibly TRBD2 for D (6 bases). This CDR3 is built from 15 residues. In germline, CDR1 is KGHDR, CDR2 SFDVKD. V was clipped by 4 bases and J by 3 bases, with 14 bases between them. CDR3 residues: CATSERAGNKETQYF. CDR3 coding DNA: TGTGCCACCAGTGAGCGGGCGGGAAATAAAGAGACCCAGTACTTC.

This clone showed up just once. The V gene is TRBV7-6, the J gene TRBJ2-3, with 7 bases fitting TRBD2. The germline gives CDR1 SGHVS, CDR2 FNYEAQ. V was clipped by 6 bases and J by 5 bases; unmatched bases: 11. The CDR3 extends over 15 amino acids. The CDR3: CASSLRGLAVDTQYF. CDR3 coding DNA: TGTGCCAGCAGTCTCCGTGGGCTAGCGGTAGATACGCAGTATTTT.

The V gene is TRBV4-3, the J gene TRBJ1-4; no clear D gene. This CDR3 is built from 15 residues. CDR1 LGHNA and CDR2 YSLEER come from the germline V gene. V was clipped by 0 bases and J by 3 bases, with 8 bases between them. CDR3 coding DNA: TGCGCCAGCAGCCAAGAGGGCCGACCTAATGAAAAACTGTTTTTT. Its protein is CASSQEGRPNEKLFF.

The rearrangement joins TRBV6-5 to TRBJ1-4; TRBD1 might be the D (6 bases). The CDR3 consists of 14 residues. Germline V lookup: CDR1 MNHEY, CDR2 SVGAGI. The ends were cut back, 6 bases at V and 0 bases at J, with 8 bases in the middle. This chain's CDR3 is CASSDRSTNEKLFF. The CDR3 DNA follows: TGTGCCAGCAGCGACAGGTCAACTAATGAAAAACTGTTTTTT.

The genes are TRBV25-1 and TRBJ2-2, with D maybe TRBD1 (5 bases). Germline V gives CDR1 MGHDK, CDR2 SYGVNS. CDR3 size: 17 residues. V was clipped by 0 bases and J by 0 bases, with 11 bases between them. CDR3 sequence reads: CASSEYRGPPNTGELFF. CDR3 nucleotides: TGTGCCAGCAGTGAATATAGGGGCCCCCCGAACACCGGGGAGCTGTTTTTT. Based on the CDR3 plus reference TRBV25-1 and TRBJ2-2, the full variable domain is EADIYQTPRYLVIGTGKKITLECSQTMGHDKMYWYQQDPGMELHLIHYSYGVNSTEKGDLSSESTVSRIRTEHFPLTLESARPSHTSQYLCASSEYRGPPNTGELFFGEGSRLTVL.

The chain is built from TRBV10-3 and TRBJ2-3; D perhaps matches TRBD2 (6 bases). V was clipped by 4 bases and J by 1 base, with 9 bases between them. From germline, CDR1 is ENHRY and CDR2 SYGVKD. The CDR3 runs to 14 residues. CDR3 in amino acids: CAISGSGGTDTQYF. In nucleotides, the CDR3 is TGTGCCATCAGTGGCTCGGGGGGCACAGATACGCAGTATTTT.

The genes are TRBV18 and TRBJ2-2, with TRBD1 matching over 7 bases. Unmatched junction bases numbered 8, after V lost 3 bases and J lost 4 bases. Germline V gene data show CDR1 as KGHSH and CDR2 as LQKENI. CDR3 length: 16 residues. This chain's CDR3 is CASSPATGPSTGELFF. The CDR3 region has the DNA TGTGCCAGCTCACCCGCGACAGGGCCGTCCACCGGGGAGCTGTTTTTT.

The chain couples TRBV27 to TRBJ2-1, with TRBD2 as a possible D gene (5 bases). CDR3 length: 13 residues. CDR1 is MNHEY, CDR2 SMNVEV, per germline (reference sequence). The germline V and J ends were trimmed by 3 bases and 9 bases, with 12 bases remaining between them. The CDR3 loop is CASSLASEGEQFF. The CDR3 DNA reads as TGTGCCAGCAGTTTGGCATCAGAGGGTGAGCAGTTCTTC.

Comment on this clone: The same CDR3 also results from other DNA sequences found in this sample. V usage is TRBV7-9 and J usage is TRBJ1-2; no definite D call. The CDR3 runs to 11 residues. Germline lookup yields CDR1 SEHNR and CDR2 FQNEAQ (reference sequence). V lost 5 bases and J 2 bases, leaving 3 bases between the germline ends. This chain's CDR3 is CASSQNYGYTF. CDR3 in DNA: TGTGCCAGCAGCCAAAACTATGGCTACACCTTC.

This chain connects TRBV19 to TRBJ1-1; the match to TRBD1 covers 9 bases. Germline V lookup: CDR1 LNHDA, CDR2 SQIVND (reference sequence). The CDR3 covers 15 residues. V was clipped by 1 base and J by 3 bases; unmatched bases: 3. The CDR3 sequence is CASSIGGQGYTEAFF. CDR3 DNA: TGTGCCAGTAGTATAGGGGGACAGGGATACACTGAAGCTTTCTTT.